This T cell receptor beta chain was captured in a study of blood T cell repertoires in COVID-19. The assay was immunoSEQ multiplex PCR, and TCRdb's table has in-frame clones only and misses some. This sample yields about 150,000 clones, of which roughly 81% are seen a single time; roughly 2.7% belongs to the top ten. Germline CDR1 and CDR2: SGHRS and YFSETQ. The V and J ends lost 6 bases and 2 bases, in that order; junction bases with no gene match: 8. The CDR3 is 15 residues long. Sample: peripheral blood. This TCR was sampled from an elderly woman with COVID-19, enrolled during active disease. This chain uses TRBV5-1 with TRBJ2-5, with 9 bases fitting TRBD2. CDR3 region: CASTSLTSGQETQYF. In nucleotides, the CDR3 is TGCGCCAGCACCTCTCTGACTAGCGGACAAGAGACCCAGTACTTC.